These 9 T cell receptor beta chains share one sample of origin, sequenced in a study of shared clonotypes between healthy human individuals. Sequencing used immunoSEQ multiplex PCR; TCRdb keeps in-frame clones, though not all of them. The data show about 490,000 clones, with 70% to 80% seen just once and approximately 12% held by the top ten. The sample consisted of PBMCs. All receptors derive from a woman between 35 and 50 years old in good health. Some clones in this sample may be carry-over from other donors' samples.

On this clone: A single base is all that separates this from a far larger clone, so a read error is likely. V and J are TRBV5-4 and TRBJ2-7; D remains unclear. V dropped 1 base and J dropped 6 bases, with 14 bases sitting between them. The CDR3 covers 14 residues. CDR1 and CDR2 from the germline V gene are SGHNT and YYREEE (reference sequence). The CDR3 sequence is CASSLWQWKGEQYF. In DNA, the CDR3 is TGTGCCAGCAGCTTGTGGCAATGGAAGGGCGAGCAGTACTTC.

V gene TRBV6-1 combines with J gene TRBJ2-7, with D uncertain. Trimming stripped 2 bases from V and 6 bases from J, with 8 bases between. The germline V gene encodes CDR1 MNHNS and CDR2 SASEGT. The CDR3 is made up of 12 amino acids. The DNA for the CDR3 is TGTGCCAGCAGTGAAAACATCTCCGAGCAGTACTTC. This gives the protein CASSENISEQYF.

The rearrangement links TRBV14 to TRBJ2-2; D is unclear. The germline V and J ends were trimmed by 4 bases and 6 bases, with 12 bases remaining between them. The CDR3 has 14 amino acids. CDR1 is SGHDN and CDR2 is FVKESK in the germline V gene. In nucleotides, the CDR3 is TGTGCCAGCAGCCTTCTCACCCTCTCCGGGGAGCTGTTTTTT. Translated, it gives CASSLLTLSGELFF.

The chain carries TRBV15 and TRBJ2-6, with 7 bases aligning to TRBD2. V dropped 1 base and J dropped 0; count of bases not matched to a gene: 0. The germline V gene has CDR1 LNHNV and CDR2 YYDKDF (reference sequence). The CDR3 spans 16 residues. CDR3 bases: TGTGCCACCAGCAGAGGGGAGGGCTCTGGGGCCAACGTCCTGACTTTC. Its protein product is CATSRGEGSGANVLTF.

This clone was observed at least ten times. V is TRBV11-2 and J is TRBJ2-1; the match to TRBD2 covers 13 bases. CDR3 length: 16 amino acids. Trimming took 2 bases from V and 4 from J; bases not matched to a gene: 2. CDR1 is SGHAT, CDR2 FQNNGV, per germline. The CDR3 here is CASSLMGLAGYNEQFF. Here the CDR3 DNA reads TGTGCCAGCAGCTTAATGGGACTAGCGGGGTACAATGAGCAGTTCTTC.

The gene calls are TRBV11-2 and TRBJ2-1; 9 bases map to TRBD2. Germline V gives CDR1 SGHAT, CDR2 FQNNGV. Unmatched junction bases numbered 11, after V lost 5 bases and J lost 12 bases. CDR3 length: 14 amino acids. The CDR3, as DNA: TGTGCCAGCAGCCTTAGCGGGAGTGGTCCGTTGCAGTTCTTC. Translation: CASSLSGSGPLQFF. The full variable domain, in which reference TRBV11-2 and TRBJ2-1 provide the parts outside the CDR3, is EAGVAQSPRYKIIEKRQSVAFWCNPISGHATLYWYQQILGQGPKLLIQFQNNGVVDDSQLPKDRFSAERLKGVDSTLKIQPAKLEDSAVYLCASSLSGSGPLQFFGPGTRLTVL.

The rearrangement uses TRBV7-3 and TRBJ2-1; D not resolved. The CDR3 sequence is 13 residues long. V was pared by 4 bases and J by 0 bases, with 4 bases between. Germline V CDR1 and CDR2: SGHTA, FQGTGA. Written as DNA, the CDR3 is TGTGCCAGCAGCTATAACTCCTACAATGAGCAGTTCTTC. Its protein is CASSYNSYNEQFF.

As for this clone: Within the sample, other DNA sequences also encode this same CDR3. This chain uses TRBV5-6 with TRBJ1-1, with D hard to call. Germline assignment: CDR1 SGHDT and CDR2 YYEEEE. This CDR3 has 12 amino acids. Trimming removed 0 bases from V and 5 bases from J, with 5 bases in between. CDR3 bases: TGTGCCAGCAGCTTGGTAGGTACTGAAGCTTTCTTT. Residues: CASSLVGTEAFF.

This rearrangement joins TRBV29-1 to TRBJ2-1; D ambiguous. Germline CDR1 SQVTM, CDR2 ANQGSEA. Trimming shortened V by 2 bases and J by 5 bases, and 7 bases separated the two germline ends. This CDR3 contains 12 residues. The CDR3 nucleotides are TGCAGCGTTGAAAGACCCAACAATGAGCAGTTCTTC. Translated, it gives CSVERPNNEQFF.